The rows below give T cell receptor beta chains drawn from one sample of a study of T cell changes during pregnancy in multiple sclerosis. Profiling relied on immunoSEQ multiplex PCR, and the TCRdb table lists in-frame clones only, not all of them. Of 55,000 to 85,000 clones in the sample, roughly 92% are singletons; the top ten hold 1.5% to 2.5%. This material consisted of peripheral blood, taken in the second trimester of pregnancy. These TCRs come from a female donor with multiple sclerosis, enrolled in a pregnancy study. Both conserved end residues are part of each CDR3. Each record gives: clone size, D gene, V gene, J gene, CDR3 DNA, CDR3 protein. D genes are given only for firm matches. Clone size, where shown, is once, few, many, or a class for clones that have expanded.

>.|.|TRBV7-2|TRBJ1-5
TGTGCCAGCAGCTTAGATTCAGGGGGCAATCAGCCCCAGCATTTT
CASSLDSGGNQPQHF
>.|.|TRBV2|TRBJ2-5
TGTGCCAGCAGTGAAACAGGGACCCGCCAAGAGACCCAGTACTTC
CASSETGTRQETQYF
>.|TRBD2|TRBV29-1|TRBJ2-1
TGCAGCGCCGGACTAGCGGTGGGCATCAATGAGCAGTTCTTC
CSAGLAVGINEQFF
>.|TRBD2|TRBV5-6|TRBJ2-3
TGTGCCAGCAGCCGGAGAGGGACTAGCGGTACAGATACGCAGTATTTT
CASSRRGTSGTDTQYF
>few|TRBD2|TRBV7-3|TRBJ2-3
TGTGCCAGCAGCTTAACAGGGGAGGGAGATACGCAGTATTTT
CASSLTGEGDTQYF
>.|.|TRBV18|TRBJ1-5
TGTGCCAGCTCACCGACCGGGAAAATAGGCGGTCAGCCCCAGCATTTT
CASSPTGKIGGQPQHF
>.|TRBD1|TRBV7-9|TRBJ2-7
TGTGCCAGCAGCCCTCCCGGGACAGGCGACGAGCAGTACTTC
CASSPPGTGDEQYF
>few|.|TRBV5-1|TRBJ1-6
TGCGCCAGCAGCCCTACAGGGTATTCACCCCTCCACTTT
CASSPTGYSPLHF
>.|.|TRBV4-3|TRBJ1-6
TGCGCCAGCAGCTACTATGGGGGGTCGGATAATTCACCCCTCCACTTT
CASSYYGGSDNSPLHF
>.|.|TRBV5-6|TRBJ2-7
TGTGCCAGCAGCTTGCTGAGGGTCGAGCAGTACTTC
CASSLLRVEQYF
>.|.|TRBV9|TRBJ1-1
TGTGCCAGCAGCGTTTCGGGGACAACTAACACTGAAGCTTTCTTT
CASSVSGTTNTEAFF
>.|TRBD1|TRBV6-6|TRBJ2-5
TGTGCCAGCAGCAAAATGGGGACAGGGGGCTTTGAGACCCAGTACTTC
CASSKMGTGGFETQYF
>.|TRBD1|TRBV6-1|TRBJ2-7
TGTGCCAGCAGTGAAGCGGGGACAGGGATTTACGAGCAGTACTTC
CASSEAGTGIYEQYF
>.|.|TRBV2|TRBJ1-5
TGTGCCAGCAGTGAATTGACCACAACAGGGCCCCAGCATTTT
CASSELTTTGPQHF
>.|TRBD1|TRBV28|TRBJ2-2
TGTGCCAGCCGACAGGGGGCGTCGGACACCGGGGAGCTGTTTTTT
CASRQGASDTGELFF
>.|TRBD1|TRBV4-3|TRBJ1-4
TGCGCCAGCAGCGACCCGGGACAGGGGGCTGAAAAACTGTTTTTT
CASSDPGQGAEKLFF
>.|.|TRBV5-1|TRBJ2-5
TGCGCCAGCAGCTTGGGTGCAGGGGAAGAGACCCAGTACTTC
CASSLGAGEETQYF
>.|TRBD2|TRBV25-1|TRBJ2-1
TGTGCCAGCAGGCTAGCGGGGGGGAATGAGCAGTTCTTC
CASRLAGGNEQFF
>.|.|TRBV27|TRBJ2-6
TGTGCCAGCGGCCGGATAGTAGCCTCTGGGGCCAACGTCCTGACTTTC
CASGRIVASGANVLTF
>.|.|TRBV7-2|TRBJ2-7
TGTGCCAGCAGCTTTAGGGGTCCGAACGAGCAGTACTTC
CASSFRGPNEQYF
>.|.|TRBV9|TRBJ1-1
TGTGCCAGCAGCGTAGTGGGGGCCGGAAGCACTGAAGCTTTCTTT
CASSVVGAGSTEAFF
>.|TRBD2|TRBV27|TRBJ2-1
TGTGCCAGCAGCACAACTCTAGCGGGTGTTAACAATGAGCAGTTCTTC
CASSTTLAGVNNEQFF
>once|.|TRBV4-2|TRBJ1-1
TGTGCCAGCAGCCAAGAAGGAGTCGGCGGTTGGAGGACTGAAGCTTTCTTT
CASSQEGVGGWRTEAFF
>.|.|TRBV30|TRBJ1-1
TGTGCCTGGAGTGTAATCCGCACTGAAGCTTTCTTT
CAWSVIRTEAFF
>.|TRBD1|TRBV7-2|TRBJ1-1
TGTGCCAGCAGCTCGAGGGGGCAGGGGGCGACTGAAGCTTTCTTT
CASSSRGQGATEAFF
>.|.|TRBV5-1|TRBJ2-2
TGCGCCAGCAGCCGGCTAGCGAGTGGCACCGGGGAGCTGTTTTTT
CASSRLASGTGELFF
>.|TRBD1|TRBV4-1|TRBJ1-4
TGCGCCAGCAGCCCAAACGGACAGGGGGATGAAAAACTGTTTTTT
CASSPNGQGDEKLFF
>once|.|TRBV7-9|TRBJ2-1
TGTGCCAGCAGCTTAGGGTTAGCGTACAATGAGCAGTTCTTC
CASSLGLAYNEQFF
>.|.|TRBV10-3|TRBJ1-1
TGTGCCATCAGGGAGAGCAACACTGAAGCTTTCTTT
CAIRESNTEAFF
>.|TRBD2|TRBV11-3|TRBJ2-5
TGTGCCAGCAGCCCTGATGTGGTAGCGGGGCGTAAAGAGACCCAGTACTTC
CASSPDVVAGRKETQYF
>.|TRBD1|TRBV27|TRBJ2-2
TGTGCCAGCTATGGACAGGGCACCACCGGGGAGCTGTTTTTT
CASYGQGTTGELFF
>.|.|TRBV5-1|TRBJ1-3
TGCGCCAGCAGCCCGGGGACAACCTCTGGAAACACCATATATTTT
CASSPGTTSGNTIYF
>few|TRBD2|TRBV19|TRBJ2-1
TGTGCCAGTAGTATAGCCTTAACTAGCGGGGTTAGGGGGAATGAGCAGTTCTTC
CASSIALTSGVRGNEQFF
>.|.|TRBV5-5|TRBJ2-1
TGTGCCAGCAGCTTTCTCCCGAGTCACGGACTCACTTACAATGAGCAGTTCTTC
CASSFLPSHGLTYNEQFF
>.|.|TRBV11-3|TRBJ2-1
TGTGCCAGCAGCTTAGGTGGGAGAGCCTCTGGTAACTCCTACAATGAGCAGTTCTTC
CASSLGGRASGNSYNEQFF
>.|.|TRBV7-2|TRBJ2-7
TGTGCCAGCAGTTACATCCCCAGCGGGGAGCAGTACTTC
CASSYIPSGEQYF
>.|.|TRBV7-3|TRBJ2-3
TGTGCCAGCAGCCCCTACGGGGGGCTGAAAGATACGCAGTATTTT
CASSPYGGLKDTQYF
>.|.|TRBV28|TRBJ2-3
TGTGCCAGCAGTTCCCCCGGGCCTAGGGGAGGCAGGCAGTATTTT
CASSSPGPRGGRQYF
>.|.|TRBV28|TRBJ2-5
TGTGCCAGCAGTTTTGTTGAAGGACTTGGGGAGACCCAGTACTTC
CASSFVEGLGETQYF
>.|TRBD2|TRBV7-8|TRBJ2-3
TGTGCCAGCAACCTACGGGCGGGGGGGAACACAGATACGCAGTATTTT
CASNLRAGGNTDTQYF
>.|TRBD2|TRBV2|TRBJ2-7
TGTGCCAGCAGCCTCCGAGCGGGAGTCATCTACGAGCAGTACTTC
CASSLRAGVIYEQYF
>.|TRBD2|TRBV5-5|TRBJ2-5
TGTGCCAGCAGCTTGAGATTAGTTGGCGGGAGTAAGGGATACCAAGAGACCCAGTACTTC
CASSLRLVGGSKGYQETQYF
>once|TRBD1|TRBV7-2|TRBJ1-2
TGTGCCAGCAGCCCACGGACAGGGAGCGGCTACACCTTC
CASSPRTGSGYTF
>.|.|TRBV19|TRBJ2-7
TGTGCCAGTAGTCCGCGGACGGGAACCTACGAGCAGTACTTC
CASSPRTGTYEQYF
>.|TRBD2|TRBV14|TRBJ2-7
TGTGCCAGCAGCCAAGATAGTTTCGGGGGGGTCTCCTACGAGCAGTACTTC
CASSQDSFGGVSYEQYF
>.|.|TRBV6-1|TRBJ2-3
TGTGCCAGCAGTGAAGCACAGACTAGTAGTGGCGGATCAAAAACAGATACGCAGTATTTT
CASSEAQTSSGGSKTDTQYF
>once|.|TRBV7-9|TRBJ1-2
TGTGCCAGCAGCTTAGAGTCCAGTAACTATGGCTACACCTTC
CASSLESSNYGYTF
>.|.|TRBV5-1|TRBJ2-7
TGCGCCAGCAGCTTTATGGAACTAGTCAACGAGCAGTACTTC
CASSFMELVNEQYF
>.|.|TRBV19|TRBJ1-1
TGTGCCAGTAGTAGGACAGAGAACACTGAAGCTTTCTTT
CASSRTENTEAFF
>.|.|TRBV7-3|TRBJ2-5
TGTGCCAGCAGCGGACAGGGAGGGGAGACCCAGTACTTC
CASSGQGGETQYF
>.|.|TRBV4-3|TRBJ2-6
TGCGCCAGCAGCCAAGAGTACAGGTTCTACTCTGGGGCCAACGTCCTGACTTTC
CASSQEYRFYSGANVLTF
>.|.|TRBV30|TRBJ1-5
TGTGCCTGGAGTTCGGCGGTAAGCAATCAGCCCCAGCATTTT
CAWSSAVSNQPQHF
>.|.|TRBV28|TRBJ1-5
TGTGCCAGCAGTTCCCGGACACTTAGCAATCAGCCCCAGCATTTT
CASSSRTLSNQPQHF
>.|TRBD2|TRBV29-1|TRBJ2-7
TGCAGCGTTGAAGGGGGAGGGGTAACGGGCGAGCAGTACTTC
CSVEGGGVTGEQYF
>.|TRBD1|TRBV28|TRBJ1-1
TGTGCCAGCAGTACCACCGGGACAGCGAACACTGAAGCTTTCTTT
CASSTTGTANTEAFF
>once|.|TRBV11-2|TRBJ1-1
TGTGCCAGCAGCTTAGATGGGCCGGCAGTTGAAGCTTTCTTT
CASSLDGPAVEAFF
>.|.|TRBV4-3|TRBJ2-3
TGCGCCAGCAGCCAAGATTGGGGCAGGGGGACTTCTAGCACAGATACGCAGTATTTT
CASSQDWGRGTSSTDTQYF
>.|TRBD2|TRBV7-2|TRBJ2-1
TGTGCCAGCAGCCTCGGGAGGGGGACCTACAATGAGCAGTTCTTC
CASSLGRGTYNEQFF